The 9 T cell receptor beta chains presented below share a single source sample, sequenced in a study of blood T cells in healthy people across ages. Next came a second PCR, run for about 7 to 12 cycles, which used a sample-barcoded 5' primer along with a J-beta primer mix. TCRdb reprocessed the 5' RACE reads via MiXCR and lists one record per CDR3 protein. The data hold 900,000 to 950,000 distinct CDR3 sequences, with just under 30% observed a single time. These records were also assigned to another study, of T cells of mothers and their children.

The specimen sequenced was blood. All receptors derive from a woman aged 35 to 49 in good health.

This clonotype has more than one count but fewer than ten. V gene TRBV12-3 or TRBV12-4 combines with J gene TRBJ1-5; D is perhaps TRBD1 (5 bases). V was clipped by 3 bases and J by 8 bases, with 17 bases between them. The CDR3 spans 15 residues. The CDR3 loop is CASSFGSGLAEPQHF. The CDR3, as DNA: TGTGCCAGCAGTTTTGGTTCGGGGCTGGCGGAGCCCCAGCATTTT.

This clonotype was counted ten times or more. The J gene is TRBJ2-1, the V gene TRBV28; 12 bases agree with TRBD2. Germline values: CDR1 MDHEN, CDR2 SYDVKM. This CDR3 comprises 15 residues. The V gene end was trimmed by 1 base and the J gene end by 8 bases; junction bases not matched to a gene: 3. The CDR3 DNA reads TGTGCCAGCAGTTTATCTAGCGGGGGGGCATATGAGCAGTTCTTC. Translation: CASSLSSGGAYEQFF.

This clonotype has at least ten counts. J is TRBJ2-5 and V is TRBV18; the D gene is possibly TRBD1 (6 bases). The CDR3 runs to 15 residues. The V gene's germline CDR1 is KGHSH and CDR2 LQKENI. With 1 base removed from V and 2 bases from J, the gap between germline ends came to 11 bases. Here the CDR3 reads CASSPLGQKQETQYF. CDR3 sequence (DNA): TGTGCCAGCTCACCACTCGGACAGAAACAAGAGACCCAGTACTTC.

The J gene is TRBJ1-1, the V gene TRBV28; D ambiguous. V gave up 6 bases and J gave up 11 bases, with 19 bases separating them. The CDR3 runs to 13 residues. Germline CDR1 and CDR2: MDHEN and SYDVKM. This CDR3 reads CASSLKTAFNAFF. In DNA, the CDR3 is TGTGCCAGCAGCCTCAAAACGGCCTTCAATGCTTTCTTT.

The chain joins TRBV6-6 to TRBJ1-2; no firm D call. CDR3 length: 17 residues. The V and J ends lost 0 bases and 6 bases respectively, with 20 bases between them. Germline assignment: CDR1 MNHNY and CDR2 SVGAGI (reference sequence). The DNA for the CDR3 is TGTGCCAGCAGTTACTCGATCCTACAGACCTCCGCCCATGGCTACACCTTC. Its protein product is CASSYSILQTSAHGYTF.

This clonotype was seen many times. J is TRBJ2-7 and V is TRBV27; 8 bases match TRBD1. There are 15 residues in the CDR3. Germline V gene sequence: CDR1 MNHEY, CDR2 SMNVEV (reference sequence). With 5 bases clipped from V and 2 bases from J, the junction kept 8 bases outside the gene matches. For the CDR3, the DNA is TGTGCCAGCAGTCCGGGCAGGGGGCCCCCCTACGAGCAGTACTTC. It specifies CASSPGRGPPYEQYF.

This clonotype came up a few times. The genes are TRBV30 and TRBJ2-1; 7 bases are a match to TRBD1. Losses at the gene ends were 3 bases for V and 3 bases for J; bases not matched to a gene: 5. From germline, CDR1 is GTSNPN and CDR2 SVGIG (reference sequence). This CDR3 comprises 14 residues. CDR3 sequence: CAWSLRTGYNEQFF. In DNA, the CDR3 is TGTGCCTGGAGCCTGCGGACAGGCTACAATGAGCAGTTCTTC. The complete variable domain, with remaining parts taken from reference TRBV30 and TRBJ2-1, reads SQTIHQWPATLVQPVGSPLSLECTVEGTSNPNLYWYRQAAGRGLQLLFYSVGIGQISSEVPQNLSASRPQDRQFILSSKKLLLSDSGFYLCAWSLRTGYNEQFFGPGTRLTVL.

J is TRBJ2-7 and V is TRBV20-1, with D unclear. Germline V lookup: CDR1 DFQATT, CDR2 SNEGSKA (reference sequence). The length of the CDR3 is 12 residues. Trimming stripped 1 base from V and 7 bases from J, with 11 bases between. The CDR3 DNA sequence: TGCAGTGCTAGAGTGGAGCTCAATGAGCAGTACTTC. This gives the protein CSARVELNEQYF.

Of note for this clonotype: An end of the junction differs from the germline gene, which may be a read error. V and J are TRBV20-1 and TRBJ1-6, with a weak D call TRBD1 (5 bases). There are 13 residues in the CDR3. Germline V CDR1 and CDR2: DFQATT, SNEGSKA (reference sequence). The CDR3: CGALGGDNSPPHF. DNA for the CDR3: TGCGGTGCCCTTGGGGGTGATAATTCACCCCCCCACTTT.